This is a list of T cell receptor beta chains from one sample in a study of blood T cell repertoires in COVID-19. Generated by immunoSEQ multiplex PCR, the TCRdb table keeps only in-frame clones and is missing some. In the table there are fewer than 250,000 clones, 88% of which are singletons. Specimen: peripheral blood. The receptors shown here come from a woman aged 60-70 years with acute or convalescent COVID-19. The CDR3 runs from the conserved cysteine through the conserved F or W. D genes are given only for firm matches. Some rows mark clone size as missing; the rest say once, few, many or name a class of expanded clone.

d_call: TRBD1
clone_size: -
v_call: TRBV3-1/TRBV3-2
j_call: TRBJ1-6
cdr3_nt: TGTGCCAGCAGCAGGACAGGGGGCAATTCACCCCTCCACTTT
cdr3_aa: CASSRTGGNSPLHF

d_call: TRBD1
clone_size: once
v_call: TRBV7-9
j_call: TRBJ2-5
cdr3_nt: TGTGCCAGCAGCTTAGGGATACTCCGGGACAGAGACCAAGAGACCCAGTACTTC
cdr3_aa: CASSLGILRDRDQETQYF

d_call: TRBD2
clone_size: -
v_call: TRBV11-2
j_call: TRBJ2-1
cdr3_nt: TGTGCCAGCAGCCCGGGACTAGCGGGAGGGGTACGGTACAATGAGCAGTTCTTC
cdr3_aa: CASSPGLAGGVRYNEQFF

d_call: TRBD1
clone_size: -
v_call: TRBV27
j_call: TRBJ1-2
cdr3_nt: TGTGCCAGCAGTCCGAGGGACAGGGACTATGGCTACACCTTC
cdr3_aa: CASSPRDRDYGYTF

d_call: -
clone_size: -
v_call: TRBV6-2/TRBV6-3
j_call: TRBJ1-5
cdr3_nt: TGTGCCAGCAGTTACTCGGGGGGTGAGGGGCAGCCCCAGCATTTT
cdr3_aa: CASSYSGGEGQPQHF

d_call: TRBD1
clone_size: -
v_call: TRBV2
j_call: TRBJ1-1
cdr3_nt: TGTGCCAGCAGCATGGGACAGGCGAACACTGAAGCTTTCTTT
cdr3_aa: CASSMGQANTEAFF

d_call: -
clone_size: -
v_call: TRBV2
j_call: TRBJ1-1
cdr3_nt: TGTGCCAGCAGGGACCGTGGAGGGCTGCACACTGAAGCTTTCTTT
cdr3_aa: CASRDRGGLHTEAFF

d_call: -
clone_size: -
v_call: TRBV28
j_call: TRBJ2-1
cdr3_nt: TGTGCCAGCAGTTTACAACAGGGATCGCAGTTCTTC
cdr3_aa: CASSLQQGSQFF

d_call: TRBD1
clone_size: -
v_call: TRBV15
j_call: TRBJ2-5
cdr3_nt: TGTGCCACCAGCAGAGATTTAACAGGGGGCGTCTCGGAGACCCAGTACTTC
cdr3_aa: CATSRDLTGGVSETQYF

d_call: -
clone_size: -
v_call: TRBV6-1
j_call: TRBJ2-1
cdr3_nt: TGTGCCAGCAGTGAACCGATAGAGGGTGAGCAGTTCTTC
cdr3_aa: CASSEPIEGEQFF

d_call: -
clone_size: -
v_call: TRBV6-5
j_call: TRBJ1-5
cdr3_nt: TGTGCCAGCAGCGGGACAACCAATCAGCCCCAGCATTTT
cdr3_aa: CASSGTTNQPQHF

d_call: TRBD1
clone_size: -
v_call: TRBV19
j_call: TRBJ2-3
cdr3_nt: TGTGCCAGTAGTATCCAGGGGGAGACAGATACGCAGTATTTT
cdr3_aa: CASSIQGETDTQYF

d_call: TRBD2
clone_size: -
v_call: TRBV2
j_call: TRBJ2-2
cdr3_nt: TGTGCCAGCAGTAAGACTAGCGGGAGCGGGGAGCTGTTTTTT
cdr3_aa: CASSKTSGSGELFF

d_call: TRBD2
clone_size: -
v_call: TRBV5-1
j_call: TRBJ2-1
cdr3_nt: TGCGCCAGCAGCTTTAGCGGGGAAAATGAGCAGTTCTTC
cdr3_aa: CASSFSGENEQFF

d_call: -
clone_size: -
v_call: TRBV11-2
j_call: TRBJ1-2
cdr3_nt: TGTGCCAGCAGCTTAGAACAGGGCCCTAACTATGGCTACACCTTC
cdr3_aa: CASSLEQGPNYGYTF

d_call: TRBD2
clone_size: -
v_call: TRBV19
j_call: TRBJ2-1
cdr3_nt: TGTGCCAGTAGTATAGTCGGGGGGACGGGCTCCTACAATGAGCAGTTCTTC
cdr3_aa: CASSIVGGTGSYNEQFF

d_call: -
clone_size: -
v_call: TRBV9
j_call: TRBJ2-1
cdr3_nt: TGTGCCAGCAGCGTAGTGGAGAACAATGAGCAGTTCTTC
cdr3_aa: CASSVVENNEQFF

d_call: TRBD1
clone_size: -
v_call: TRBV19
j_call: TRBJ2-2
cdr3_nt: TGTGCCAGTAGTTCACGGGGGGGACAGGGGGCCACCGGGGAGCTGTTTTTT
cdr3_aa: CASSSRGGQGATGELFF

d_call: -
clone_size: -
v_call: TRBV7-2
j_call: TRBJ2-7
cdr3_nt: TGTGCCAGCAGCTTCGGGGGAGGCAGCTACGAGCAGTACTTC
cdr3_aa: CASSFGGGSYEQYF

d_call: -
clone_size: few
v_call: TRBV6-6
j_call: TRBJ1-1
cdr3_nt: TGTGCCAGCAGCCCTTATGGCGGGGGGTCCGACACTGAAGCTTTCTTT
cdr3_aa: CASSPYGGGSDTEAFF

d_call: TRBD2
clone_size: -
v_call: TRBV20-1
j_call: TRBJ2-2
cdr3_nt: TGCAGTGCTAGTAGGCGGGAGGGCCTTTCCGGGGAGCTGTTTTTT
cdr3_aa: CSASRREGLSGELFF

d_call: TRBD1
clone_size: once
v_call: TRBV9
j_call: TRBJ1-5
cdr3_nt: TGTGCCAGCAGCGTGGGGGACAGCGTAAAGCAGCCCCAGCATTTT
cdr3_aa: CASSVGDSVKQPQHF

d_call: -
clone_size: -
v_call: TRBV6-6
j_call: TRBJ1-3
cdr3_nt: TGTGCCAGCACCCCGACGGGAAACTCTGGAAACACCATATATTTT
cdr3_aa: CASTPTGNSGNTIYF

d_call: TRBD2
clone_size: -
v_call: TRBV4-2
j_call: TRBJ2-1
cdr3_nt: TGTGCCAGCAGCCAGGGGGGGACCTCCTACAATGAGCAGTTCTTC
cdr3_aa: CASSQGGTSYNEQFF

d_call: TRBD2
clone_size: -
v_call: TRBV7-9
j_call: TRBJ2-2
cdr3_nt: TGTGCCAGCAGCGGACTAGCGGGAGCCACCGGGGAGCTGTTTTTT
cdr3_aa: CASSGLAGATGELFF

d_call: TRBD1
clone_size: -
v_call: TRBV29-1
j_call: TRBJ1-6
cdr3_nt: TGCAGCGTCGGACAGGGCGGTGGTTCACCCCTCCACTTT
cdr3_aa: CSVGQGGGSPLHF

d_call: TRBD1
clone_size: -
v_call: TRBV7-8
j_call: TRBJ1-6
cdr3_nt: TGTGCCAGCAGCTTAAGGTCGGGACAGGATAATTCACCCCTCCACTTT
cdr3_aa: CASSLRSGQDNSPLHF

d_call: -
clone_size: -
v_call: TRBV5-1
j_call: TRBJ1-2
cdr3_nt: TGCGCCAGCAGCAACCTTTTAGGCGGCTATGGCTACACCTTC
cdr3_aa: CASSNLLGGYGYTF

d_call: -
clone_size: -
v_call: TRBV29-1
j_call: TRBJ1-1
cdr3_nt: TGCAGCGTTACGAGAAGAGAGACTGAAGCTTTCTTT
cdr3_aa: CSVTRRETEAFF

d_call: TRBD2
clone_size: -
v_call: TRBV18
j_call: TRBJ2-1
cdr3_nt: TGTGCCAGCTCACTAGGGACTACCCCCAATGAGCAGTTCTTC
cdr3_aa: CASSLGTTPNEQFF

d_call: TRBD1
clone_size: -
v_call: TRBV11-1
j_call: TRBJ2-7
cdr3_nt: TGTGCCAGCAGTTCCCGGGACAGGGGCTCCTACGAGCAGTACTTC
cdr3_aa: CASSSRDRGSYEQYF

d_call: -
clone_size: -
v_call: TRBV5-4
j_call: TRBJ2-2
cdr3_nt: TGTGCCAGCAGCTTGGACTATGCCGGGGAGCTGTTTTTT
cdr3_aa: CASSLDYAGELFF